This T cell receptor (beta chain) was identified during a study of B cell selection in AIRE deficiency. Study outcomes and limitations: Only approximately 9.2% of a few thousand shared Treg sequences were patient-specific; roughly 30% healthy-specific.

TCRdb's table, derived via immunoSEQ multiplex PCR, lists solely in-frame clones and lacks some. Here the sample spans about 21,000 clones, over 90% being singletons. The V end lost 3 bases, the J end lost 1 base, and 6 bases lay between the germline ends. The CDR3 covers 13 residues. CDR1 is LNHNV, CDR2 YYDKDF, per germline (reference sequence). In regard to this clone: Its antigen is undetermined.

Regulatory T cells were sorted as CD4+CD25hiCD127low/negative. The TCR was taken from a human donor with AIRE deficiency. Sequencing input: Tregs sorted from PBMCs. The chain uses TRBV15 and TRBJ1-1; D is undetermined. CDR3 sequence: CATSRGWNTEAFF. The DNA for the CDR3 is TGTGCCACCAGCAGGGGGTGGAACACTGAAGCTTTCTTT.